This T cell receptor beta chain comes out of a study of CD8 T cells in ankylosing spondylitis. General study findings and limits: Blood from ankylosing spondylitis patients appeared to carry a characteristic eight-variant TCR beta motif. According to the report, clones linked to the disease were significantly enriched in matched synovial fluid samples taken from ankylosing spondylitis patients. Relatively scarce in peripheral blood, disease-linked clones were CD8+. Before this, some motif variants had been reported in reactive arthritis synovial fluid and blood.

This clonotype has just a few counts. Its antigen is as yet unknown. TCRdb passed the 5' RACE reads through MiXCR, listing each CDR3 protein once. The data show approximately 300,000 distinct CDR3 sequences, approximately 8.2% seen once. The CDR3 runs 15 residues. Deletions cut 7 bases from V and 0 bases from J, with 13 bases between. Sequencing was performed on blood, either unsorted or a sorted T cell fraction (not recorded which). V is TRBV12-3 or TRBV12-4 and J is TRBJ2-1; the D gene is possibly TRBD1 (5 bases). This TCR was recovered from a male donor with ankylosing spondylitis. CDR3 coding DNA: TGTGCCAGCACATTCCGACAGAGCTCCTACAATGAGCAGTTCTTC. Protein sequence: CASTFRQSSYNEQFF.